The clone carrying this T cell receptor (beta chain) showed up just once. V shed 6 bases, J shed 5 bases, and the junction held 8 bases outside the gene matches. From germline, CDR1 is SQVTM and CDR2 ANQGSEA. This CDR3 has 14 amino acids. The sample is drawn from a study of blood T cell repertoires in COVID-19. The assay was immunoSEQ multiplex PCR, and TCRdb's table has in-frame clones only and misses some. The sample shows about 300,000 clones, less than 85% of them seen only once. The receptor comes from a human donor with COVID-19, enrolled during active disease. The donor label of this sample is uncertain. V is TRBV29-1 and J is TRBJ2-7; 12 positions agree with TRBD1. Input material: peripheral blood. The CDR3 region is CSVETGTGGNEQYF. The CDR3 DNA is TGCAGCGTGGAAACCGGGACAGGGGGCAACGAGCAGTACTTC.